This paragraph covers one TCR beta chain sequence. Its antigen specificity is not known. Spanning cysteine to phenylalanine, the CDR3 consists of 12 amino acids. The retained sequence is limited to the CDR3, 36 bases, with the frame set at the first base. Between the V and J ends, shortened by 6 bases and 7 bases respectively, the junction contains 10 bases. This entry is derived from a study of control samples from healthy donors and cancer patients (TCRdb year 2020). Preparation of the library involved the immunoSEQ multiplex PCR assay. In TCRdb, the immuneACCESS table is reduced to in-frame sequences with V and J assigned. These tables do not hold every clone; where another copy was compared, an unresolved V gene accounts for under half, and the others remain unexplained. The record for this sample contains about 210,000 clones. Roughly 2.2% of the sample is in the top ten clones.

This clonotype was sampled from a woman aged 25 to 39 in good health. The sequenced sample consisted of blood. Here the chain combines TRBV12-3 or TRBV12-4 and TRBJ1-5; TRBD1 could be the D gene, as 6 bases match. DNA sequence: TGTGCCAGCAGCTCAAGGGGGCAGCCCCAGCATTTT. Translated, it reads CASSSRGQPQHF.